The 18 T cell receptor beta chains in this list originate from one sample, sequenced in a study of vaccination effects on CD4 cells after COVID-19. Here immunoSEQ multiplex PCR was the method, and the copy in TCRdb shows in-frame clones only, minus some. The sample records roughly 41,000 clones, about 70% being singletons. Expansion with viral peptide pools was applied to antigen-specific CD4+ T cells by the ViraFEST assay prior to sequencing. Isolating CD4+ T cells followed approximately 10 days of culture. Vaccine administered to participants consisted of two doses of either BNT162b2 or mRNA-1273. These receptors' targets are unknown. The material was CD4+ T cells from PBMCs cultured with HCoV-OC43 spike peptides, obtained after COVID-19 vaccination. The subset is: HCoV-OC43 spike overlapping peptide pool stimulation. All receptors come from a human donor who received a COVID-19 vaccine.

This clone appeared a few times. CDR3 sequence: CASSVKYEQYF. The DNA for the CDR3 is TGTGCCAGCAGTGTGAAATACGAGCAGTACTTC. The J gene is TRBJ2-7, the V gene TRBV2; D is ambiguous. The CDR3 spans 11 residues. From germline, CDR1 is SNHLY and CDR2 FYNNEI. Trimming removed 4 bases from V and 4 bases from J, with 5 bases in between.

V gene TRBV11-2 combines with J gene TRBJ1-1; 7 positions agree with TRBD1. V shed 6 bases, J shed 1 base, and the junction held 8 bases outside the gene matches. Germline V gene lookup returns CDR1 SGHAT and CDR2 FQNNGV. The CDR3 covers 15 residues. The chain's CDR3 is CASSFNRGGNTEAFF. CDR3 DNA sequence: TGTGCCAGCAGTTTTAACAGGGGAGGGAACACTGAAGCTTTCTTT.

This clone was observed a few times. CDR3 nucleotide sequence: TGTGCCAGTAGTATCAGTGGGCGCGGAAACTATGGCTACACCTTC. It specifies CASSISGRGNYGYTF. The chain couples TRBV19 to TRBJ1-2; D uncertain. The ends were cut back, 3 bases at V and 2 bases at J, with 13 bases in the middle. This CDR3 contains 15 residues. CDR1 and CDR2 from the germline V gene are LNHDA and SQIVND (reference sequence).

The genes are TRBV27 and TRBJ1-6, with TRBD1 matching 9 bases. Germline V gene data show CDR1 as MNHEY and CDR2 as SMNVEV (reference sequence). V shed 0 bases, J shed 2 bases, and the junction held 5 bases outside the gene matches. The CDR3 has 18 residues. The CDR3 region has the DNA TGTGCCAGCAGTTTATCGGGGACAGGGACGACCTATAATTCACCCCTCCACTTT. It specifies CASSLSGTGTTYNSPLHF.

The chain employs TRBV2 and TRBJ1-1; maybe TRBD1 (5 bases). The CDR3 length is 12 residues. Looked up from germline, CDR1 is SNHLY and CDR2 is FYNNEI. V lost 0 bases and J 8 bases, leaving 7 bases between the germline ends. For the CDR3, the DNA is TGTGCCAGCAGTGAAGCAGGGGCAGAAGCTTTCTTT. Its protein is CASSEAGAEAFF.

This clone was observed once. CDR3 coding DNA: TGTGCCAGCAGTTTAACTTCCTACGAGCAGTACTTC. Translating it yields CASSLTSYEQYF. This chain uses TRBV12-3 or TRBV12-4 with TRBJ2-7; D unresolved. This CDR3 contains 12 residues. The V gene lost 2 bases and the J gene lost 1 base, with 3 bases spanning the gap.

The V call is TRBV29-1, the J call TRBJ1-5; D gene ambiguous. The CDR3 has 13 amino acids. Germline V lookup: CDR1 SQVTM, CDR2 ANQGSEA. V was clipped by 3 bases and J by 3 bases, with 9 bases between them. CDR3 amino acids: CSVEGGINQPQHF. Here the CDR3 DNA reads TGCAGCGTTGAGGGCGGTATCAATCAGCCCCAGCATTTT. Complete variable domain (other parts from reference TRBV29-1 and TRBJ1-5): SAVISQKPSRDICQRGTSLTIQCQVDSQVTMMFWYRQQPGQSLTLIATANQGSEATYESGFVIDKFPISRPNLTFSTLTVSNMSPEDSSIYLCSVEGGINQPQHFGDGTRLSIL.

In its sample, this clone was seen once. V is TRBV6-4 and J is TRBJ1-1, with D possibly TRBD1 on 6 matching bases. Germline CDR1 and CDR2: MRHNA and SNTAGT. V was cut by 5 bases and J by 1 base, with 8 bases left in between. The CDR3 spans 13 residues. The CDR3 protein is CASSLDRNTEAFF. The CDR3 DNA is TGTGCCAGCAGTTTGGACAGGAACACTGAAGCTTTCTTT.

This clone was observed a few times. The chain carries TRBV4-2 and TRBJ2-3; the D gene is possibly TRBD2 (6 bases). V lost 2 bases and J 4 bases, leaving 10 bases between the germline ends. This CDR3 is 14 amino acids long. CDR1 LGHNA and CDR2 YNFKEQ come from the germline V gene. CDR3 in DNA: TGTGCCAGCAGCCAACCGGGAGTGGCAGATACGCAGTATTTT. Translation: CASSQPGVADTQYF.

The chain couples TRBV7-8 to TRBJ2-2; 11 bases line up with TRBD2. The CDR3 has 15 residues. Trimming took 6 bases from V and 4 from J; bases not matched to a gene: 4. Germline CDR1 and CDR2: SGHVS and FQNEAQ. The CDR3, as DNA: TGTGCCAGCAGTCGTAGCGGGGGGGCCACCGGGGAGCTGTTTTTT. Translation: CASSRSGGATGELFF.

The V and J genes are TRBV7-9 and TRBJ1-4; 8 nucleotides align to TRBD1. The trim removed 4 bases at V and 8 bases at J, leaving 6 bases unmatched. The CDR3 is 14 residues long. The germline gives CDR1 SEHNR, CDR2 FQNEAQ (reference sequence). This CDR3 reads CASSSRTGREKLFF. CDR3 nucleotides: TGTGCCAGCAGCTCGCGGACAGGGCGGGAAAAACTGTTTTTT.

The J gene is TRBJ2-1, the V gene TRBV5-1; D is undetermined. The CDR3 runs 12 residues. Germline V gene sequence: CDR1 SGHRS, CDR2 YFSETQ. Deletions cut 5 bases from V and 9 bases from J, with 12 bases between. The CDR3, as DNA: TGCGCCAGCAGAAATACCCTCGGTGAGCAGTTCTTC. This translates into CASRNTLGEQFF.

On this clone: Other DNA sequences in this sample translate to the same CDR3. The chain joins TRBV18 to TRBJ2-3; D uncertain. Trimming removed 0 bases at V and 0 bases at J, with 4 bases between. The CDR3 consists of 14 residues. From germline, CDR1 is KGHSH and CDR2 LQKENI. CDR3 DNA: TGTGCCAGCTCACCACCGTCGAGCACAGATACGCAGTATTTT. It translates to CASSPPSSTDTQYF.

This chain links TRBV3-1 (or the pseudogene TRBV3-2) with TRBJ1-1, with D possibly being TRBD1 (6 bases). This CDR3 comprises 15 residues. The V gene lost 4 bases and the J gene lost 1 base, with 13 bases spanning the gap. CDR1 is LGHDT and CDR2 is YNNKEL in the germline V gene (reference sequence). This chain's CDR3 is CASSLLDSTNTEAFF. In nucleotides, the CDR3 is TGTGCCAGCAGCCTCTTGGACAGTACGAACACTGAAGCTTTCTTT.

The chain uses TRBV5-1 and TRBJ2-2; 7 nucleotides match TRBD2. There are 15 residues in the CDR3. Germline V gene sequence: CDR1 SGHRS, CDR2 YFSETQ. Unmatched junction bases numbered 9, after V lost 4 bases and J lost 6 bases. CDR3 bases: TGCGCCAGCAGCAACCGGACTAGTATCCCCGGGGAGCTGTTTTTT. It is translated as CASSNRTSIPGELFF.

The chain couples TRBV5-1 to TRBJ1-3, with 9 bases matching TRBD1. Germline values: CDR1 SGHRS, CDR2 YFSETQ. V dropped 5 bases and J dropped 0; count of bases not matched to a gene: 18. The CDR3 extends over 20 amino acids. CDR3 sequence (DNA): TGCGCCAGCAGGCCCCGACCCGGGACAGGGAAACTAGACTCTGGAAACACCATATATTTT. Amino acid sequence: CASRPRPGTGKLDSGNTIYF.

This rearrangement joins TRBV30 to TRBJ1-1; D gene unclear. V was clipped by 1 base and J by 1 base, with 13 bases between them. The CDR3 has 15 residues. From germline, CDR1 is GTSNPN and CDR2 SVGIG (reference sequence). In DNA, the CDR3 is TGTGCCTGGAGTGGGAGTCCCAGCTGGAACACTGAAGCTTTCTTT. It yields the protein CAWSGSPSWNTEAFF.

This chain uses TRBV7-2 with TRBJ2-7, with TRBD1 as a possible D gene (6 bases). CDR1 and CDR2 (germline): SGHTA, FQGNSA. V lost 2 bases and J 2 bases, leaving 13 bases between the germline ends. The CDR3 loop spans 15 amino acids. CDR3 in DNA: TGTGCCAGCAGCTTATACAGGGTGGGAACCTACGAGCAGTACTTC. Its translation: CASSLYRVGTYEQYF.